This is a list of T cell receptor beta chains from one sample in a study of blood T cell repertoires in COVID-19. Sequenced by immunoSEQ multiplex PCR; TCRdb stores in-frame clones only, minus some. Here the sample spans 90,000 to 120,000 clones, over 60% being singletons. The material sequenced was peripheral blood. These receptors all come from a man in his sixties or seventies with acute or convalescent COVID-19. Each CDR3 is given with its conserved first and last residue. A D gene is named only where the DNA matches it firmly. A clone size is listed for some rows: how often the clone was seen (once, few, many), or a class if it is expanded.

>TRBV5-1|TRBJ2-5|few|.
CASHLNAGQQETQYF
TGCGCCAGCCATCTAAACGCGGGACAGCAAGAGACCCAGTACTTC
>TRBV4-1|TRBJ1-4|.|.
CASSQGGITNEKLFF
TGCGCCAGCAGCCAAGGAGGGATAACTAATGAAAAACTGTTTTTT
>TRBV2|TRBJ1-5|.|.
CASMGSPNQPQHF
TGTGCCAGCATGGGGAGCCCGAATCAGCCCCAGCATTTT
>TRBV2|TRBJ2-3|.|TRBD2
CASSGLSGGADTQYF
TGTGCCAGCAGTGGCCTTAGCGGGGGGGCAGATACGCAGTATTTT
>TRBV5-1|TRBJ2-7|.|TRBD1
CASTRTGTYEQYF
TGCGCCAGCACCCGGACAGGGACCTACGAGCAGTACTTC
>TRBV18|TRBJ1-1|.|TRBD1
CASSPGTGGWDTEAFF
TGTGCCAGCTCACCAGGTACAGGGGGTTGGGACACTGAAGCTTTCTTT
>TRBV19|TRBJ1-2|.|TRBD1
CASSTRPGTANYGYTF
TGTGCCAGTAGTACGCGTCCGGGGACAGCCAACTATGGCTACACCTTC
>TRBV18|TRBJ1-1|.|.
CASSPGNTEAFF
TGTGCCAGCTCACCCGGGAACACTGAAGCTTTCTTT
>TRBV2|TRBJ1-4|once|TRBD1
CASSELEQGGMSTDEKLFF
TGTGCCAGCAGTGAGTTGGAACAGGGGGGAATGTCTACGGATGAAAAACTGTTTTTT
>TRBV11-1|TRBJ1-1|.|.
CASSFNRDTSEAFF
TGTGCCAGCAGCTTCAACAGGGATACCTCTGAAGCTTTCTTT
>TRBV6-5|TRBJ1-2|few|.
CASSDSERRYGYTF
TGTGCCAGCAGTGACTCGGAGAGAAGGTATGGCTACACCTTC
>TRBV12-3/TRBV12-4|TRBJ1-1|.|.
CASSYHAFF
TGTGCCAGCAGTTATCATGCTTTCTTT
>TRBV5-1|TRBJ2-5|.|TRBD1
CASSVRQGAVETQYF
TGCGCCAGCAGCGTAAGACAGGGGGCGGTAGAGACCCAGTACTTC
>TRBV18|TRBJ2-3|.|TRBD2
CASSPPGAGGLTDTQYF
TGTGCCAGCTCACCCCCAGGCGCGGGGGGCCTTACAGATACGCAGTATTTT
>TRBV5-1|TRBJ2-7|.|.
CASSLEAGVVPHYEQYF
TGCGCCAGCAGCTTGGAGGCAGGCGTGGTACCCCACTACGAGCAGTACTTC
>TRBV6-2/TRBV6-3|TRBJ2-1|.|TRBD2
CASSLREGEQFF
TGTGCCAGCAGTCTCAGGGAGGGTGAGCAGTTCTTC
>TRBV9|TRBJ1-6|.|.
CASSSQSGSPLHF
TGTGCCAGCAGCTCCCAAAGCGGTTCACCCCTCCACTTT
>TRBV9|TRBJ2-1|few|.
CASSVLQGGWNEQFF
TGTGCCAGCAGCGTCCTACAGGGGGGGTGGAATGAGCAGTTCTTC
>TRBV1|TRBJ2-1|.|.
CTSSQDLTSGGNEQFF
TGCACCAGCAGCCAAGATTTAACTAGCGGCGGAAATGAGCAGTTCTTC
>TRBV11-2|TRBJ1-6|.|.
CASSMGQNNSPLHF
TGTGCCAGCAGCATGGGGCAAAATAATTCACCCCTCCACTTT
>TRBV7-6|TRBJ1-6|.|.
CASSPRYQGPNSPLHF
TGTGCCAGCAGCCCACGGTATCAGGGTCCTAATTCACCCCTCCACTTT
>TRBV11-3|TRBJ2-1|.|TRBD1
CASSLEGQGGNEQFF
TGTGCCAGCAGCTTAGAAGGACAGGGGGGCAATGAGCAGTTCTTC
>TRBV6-1|TRBJ1-1|once|.
CASSERGITEAFF
TGTGCCAGCAGTGAAAGGGGGATCACTGAAGCTTTCTTT
>TRBV2|TRBJ2-7|.|.
CASSWGDPYEQYF
TGTGCCAGCAGCTGGGGGGATCCCTACGAGCAGTACTTC
>TRBV10-3|TRBJ1-5|.|.
CAISRDSSNQPQHF
TGTGCCATCAGCCGCGATTCTAGCAATCAGCCCCAGCATTTT
>TRBV7-2|TRBJ1-1|.|.
CASSLGTGWDTEAFF
TGTGCCAGCAGCTTAGGTACAGGGTGGGACACTGAAGCTTTCTTT
>TRBV2|TRBJ1-6|.|.
CASSEGSGRNSPLHF
TGTGCCAGCAGTGAGGGTTCGGGTCGGAATTCACCCCTCCACTTT
>TRBV5-4|TRBJ2-7|.|TRBD1
CASKSGTAVYEQYF
TGTGCCAGCAAATCCGGGACAGCAGTTTACGAGCAGTACTTC
>TRBV7-2|TRBJ2-1|.|.
CASSVDSYNEQFF
TGTGCCAGCAGCGTTGACAGTTACAATGAGCAGTTCTTC
>TRBV7-9|TRBJ1-5|.|TRBD1
CASCKTGYQPQHF
TGTGCCAGCTGTAAGACAGGGTATCAGCCCCAGCATTTT
>TRBV7-2|TRBJ1-6|.|TRBD1
CASSLGAPGTGHSPLHF
TGTGCCAGCAGCTTAGGAGCTCCCGGGACAGGGCATTCACCCCTCCACTTT
>TRBV2|TRBJ1-2|.|TRBD1
CASKGQGTGNYGYTF
TGTGCCAGCAAGGGACAGGGCACCGGAAACTATGGCTACACCTTC
>TRBV27|TRBJ1-2|.|TRBD1
CATRTGLDYGYTF
TGTGCCACAAGGACAGGGCTTGATTATGGCTACACCTTC
>TRBV3-1/TRBV3-2|TRBJ2-1|.|TRBD2
CASSHESGTSLNEQFF
TGTGCCAGCAGCCATGAATCCGGGACTAGCCTCAATGAGCAGTTCTTC
>TRBV28|TRBJ1-2|.|.
CASSWGDYGYTF
TGTGCCAGCAGTTGGGGGGACTATGGCTACACCTTC
>TRBV7-2|TRBJ2-7|.|TRBD2
CASSLVPSGVSYEQYF
TGTGCCAGCAGCTTAGTACCTAGCGGGGTTTCCTACGAGCAGTACTTC
>TRBV24-1|TRBJ2-3|.|.
CATSDAAGGTDTQYF
TGTGCCACCAGTGATGCTGCAGGGGGCACAGATACGCAGTATTTT
>TRBV9|TRBJ2-3|.|TRBD2
CASSFSGGDTQYF
TGTGCCAGCAGCTTCTCGGGGGGAGATACGCAGTATTTT
>TRBV11-2|TRBJ2-3|.|.
CASSPTVVGFGTDTQYF
TGTGCCAGCAGCCCGACCGTTGTGGGCTTTGGCACAGATACGCAGTATTTT
>TRBV9|TRBJ1-1|.|.
CASSVQVNTEAFF
TGTGCCAGCAGTGTACAGGTGAACACTGAAGCTTTCTTT